The next 22 T cell receptor beta chains were all read from a single sample in a study of blood T cells in healthy people across ages. The use of a sample-barcoded 5' primer and a J-beta primer mix characterized a second PCR of 7 to 11 cycles. TCRdb redid the calling of the 5' RACE reads with MiXCR, one entry per CDR3 protein. The data hold 1.8 million or so distinct CDR3 sequences, with approximately 39% observed a single time. The sample consisted of blood. The origin of the receptors is a human donor in good health.

The chain combines TRBV13 with TRBJ2-5; D gene uncertain. Looked up from germline, CDR1 is PRHDT and CDR2 is FYEKMQ (reference sequence). The CDR3 length is 14 residues. Deletions cut 5 bases from V and 2 bases from J, with 12 bases between. CDR3 in amino acids: CASSAHSEQETQYF. The CDR3 region has the DNA TGTGCCAGCAGCGCACACTCCGAACAAGAGACCCAGTACTTC.

The sample holds a few counts of this clonotype. V and J are TRBV20-1 and TRBJ2-1, with 12 bases identical to TRBD1. The CDR3 totals 15 residues. Germline assignment: CDR1 DFQATT and CDR2 SNEGSKA (reference sequence). After removal of 1 base from V and 7 bases from J, the junction contained 5 bases not matched to a gene. CDR3 residues: CSARGDRGRRNEQFF. The CDR3 nucleotides are TGCAGTGCTAGAGGGGACAGGGGGCGTAGGAATGAGCAGTTCTTC.

The chain employs TRBV20-1 and TRBJ2-5, with a tentative D call TRBD2 (6 bases). Trimming took off 1 base at V and 3 bases at J, with 9 bases between the two ends. Germline lookup yields CDR1 DFQATT and CDR2 SNEGSKA (reference sequence). This CDR3 has 13 amino acids. CDR3 in DNA: TGCAGTGCTAGAGTGCGGGGTAAAGAGACCCAGTACTTC. Amino acid sequence: CSARVRGKETQYF.

The chain joins TRBV28 to TRBJ2-5, with D unresolved. Trimming took off 1 base at V and 1 base at J, with 10 bases between the two ends. The CDR3 is 15 amino acids. CDR1 is MDHEN, CDR2 SYDVKM, per germline. CDR3 amino acids: CASSLLGRIQETQYF. In DNA, the CDR3 is TGTGCCAGCAGTTTATTGGGCAGGATCCAAGAGACCCAGTACTTC.

This clonotype has only a few counts. The chain recombines TRBV6-2 or TRBV6-3 with TRBJ2-5; D possibly matches TRBD1 or TRBD2 (6 bases each). The CDR3 spans 15 residues. The germline V and J ends were trimmed by 6 bases and 5 bases, with 19 bases remaining between them. Germline CDR1 reads MNHEY; CDR2 reads SVGEGT. CDR3 in DNA: TGTGCCAGCAGCCCAGGGTACCGGGGGCGGGAGACCCAGTACTTC. Its translation is CASSPGYRGRETQYF.

This clonotype was found a few times. This chain connects TRBV20-1 to TRBJ2-3; unclear D gene. CDR1 and CDR2 from the germline V gene are DFQATT and SNEGSKA (reference sequence). The CDR3 extends over 14 amino acids. V was cut by 0 bases and J by 5 bases, with 12 bases left in between. CDR3 residues: CSARDPQKEDTQYF. For the CDR3, the DNA is TGCAGTGCTAGAGATCCCCAGAAGGAAGATACGCAGTATTTT.

The rearrangement joins TRBV6-6 to TRBJ2-1; D is possibly TRBD1 (7 bases). The CDR3 loop spans 14 amino acids. Germline V CDR1 and CDR2: MNHNY, SVGAGI (reference sequence). V dropped 5 bases and J dropped 4 bases, with 12 bases sitting between them. CDR3 loop: CASSNQGGYNEQFF. For the CDR3, the DNA is TGTGCCAGCAGTAACCAGGGGGGATACAATGAGCAGTTCTTC.

Concerning this clonotype itself: A much larger clone differs by one base, so this may be a read error. The V gene is TRBV4-1, the J gene TRBJ2-4; TRBD1 might be the D (6 bases). With the DNA end fitting TRBJ2-7 better, the J assignment may be wrong. CDR1 and CDR2 (germline): MGHRA, YSYEKL. The CDR3 runs to 13 residues. CDR3 sequence: CASGQNRAYEQYF. The CDR3, as DNA: TGCGCCAGCGGCCAAAACAGGGCTTACGAGCAGTACTTC.

The sample holds a few counts of this clonotype. An end of the junction does not agree with germline; a read error may underlie this. The chain has TRBV7-9 and TRBJ1-2; D remains unclear. Germline V gene sequence: CDR1 SEHNR, CDR2 FQNEAQ (reference sequence). The CDR3 loop spans 15 amino acids. Here the CDR3 reads CASTLLEPQVDGYTF. CDR3 DNA sequence: TGTGCCAGCACCTTATTGGAGCCTCAGGTGGATGGCTACACCTTC.

This clonotype was detected a few times. The chain has TRBV20-1 and TRBJ1-5; no clear D. This CDR3 region has 13 residues. Looked up from germline, CDR1 is DFQATT and CDR2 is SNEGSKA (reference sequence). Trimming took off 2 bases at V and 1 base at J, with 6 bases between the two ends. The CDR3 DNA reads TGCAGTGCTAGATCCGGGAGCAATCAGCCCCAGCATTTT. Protein sequence: CSARSGSNQPQHF.

The V call is TRBV7-9, the J call TRBJ1-1; tentative D call: TRBD1 (5 bases). CDR3 size: 15 residues. V shed 4 bases and J shed 8 bases, with 20 bases lying between them. The germline V gene encodes CDR1 SEHNR and CDR2 FQNEAQ (reference sequence). The CDR3 sequence is CASSSVIRGVVEAFF. CDR3 DNA: TGTGCCAGCAGCTCCGTTATTAGGGGAGTAGTCGAAGCTTTCTTT. Full variable domain (rest looked up from reference TRBV7-9 and TRBJ1-1): DTGVSQNPRHKITKRGQNVTFRCDPISEHNRLYWYRQTLGQGPEFLTYFQNEAQLEKSRLLSDRFSAERPKGSFSTLEIQRTEQGDSAMYLCASSSVIRGVVEAFFGQGTRLTVV.

The chain employs TRBV29-1 and TRBJ2-5; 11 bases are shared with TRBD1. The DNA end is a closer match to TRBJ2-7, so the J assignment may be wrong. Germline V gives CDR1 SQVTM, CDR2 ANQGSEA. The CDR3 spans 14 residues. CDR3 amino acids: CSVEDRGRGYEQYF. The CDR3 nucleotides are TGCAGCGTTGAGGACAGGGGGCGCGGGTACGAGCAGTACTTC.

The chain combines TRBV12-3 or TRBV12-4 with TRBJ2-7; TRBD1 matches 10 bases. J lost 4 bases, V lost 5 bases, and 8 bases had no gene match. This CDR3 is built from 15 residues. For the CDR3, the DNA is TGTGCCAGCAGTCCGGGACAGGGGAACGCTTACGAGCAGTACTTC. It translates to CASSPGQGNAYEQYF.

The chain recombines TRBV29-1 with TRBJ2-1; TRBD2 might be the D (6 bases). CDR1 is SQVTM and CDR2 is ANQGSEA in the germline V gene. CDR3 length: 15 amino acids. V gave up 5 bases and J gave up 6 bases, with 20 bases separating them. DNA of the CDR3: TGCAGCGTTAAATCGCTCTTGGGACTTTCCAATGAGCAGTTCTTC. Its protein is CSVKSLLGLSNEQFF.

The sample holds a few counts of this clonotype. The rearrangement joins TRBV4-3 to TRBJ1-2, with 9 bases matching TRBD1. CDR1 and CDR2 (germline): LGHNA, YSLEER. This CDR3 region has 15 residues. V was pared by 0 bases and J by 7 bases, with 6 bases of the junction left unmatched. In DNA, the CDR3 is TGCGCCAGCAGCCAAGATGTTACAGGGGGCCGTGGCTACACCTTC. Amino acid sequence: CASSQDVTGGRGYTF.

The rearrangement joins TRBV28 to TRBJ1-2; perhaps TRBD1 as D (5 bases). This CDR3 is 13 amino acids long. V was trimmed by 7 bases and J by 7 bases, leaving 16 bases between them. CDR1 and CDR2 (germline): MDHEN, SYDVKM. CDR3 sequence reads: CASNSFQGSGYTF. The CDR3 DNA reads as TGTGCCAGCAATTCATTCCAGGGCTCTGGCTACACCTTC.

The rearrangement links TRBV4-2 to TRBJ1-2; D remains ambiguous. CDR1 and CDR2 from the germline V gene are LGHNA and YNFKEQ. Trimming left V 0 bases short and J 6 bases short, with 5 bases between. This CDR3 spans 12 amino acids. This chain's CDR3 is CASSQDQNGYTF. The CDR3 DNA is TGTGCCAGCAGCCAAGATCAGAATGGCTACACCTTC.

The chain joins TRBV12-3 or TRBV12-4 to TRBJ1-5; D possibly corresponds to TRBD1 (5 bases). CDR3 length: 14 residues. Trimming cost V 5 bases and J 4 bases, with 12 bases left between them. CDR3 sequence reads: CASSRYEGNQPQHF. The CDR3 DNA is TGTGCCAGCAGTCGGTACGAGGGGAATCAGCCCCAGCATTTT.

The rearrangement links TRBV5-1 to TRBJ2-7; D is tentatively TRBD1 or TRBD2 (5 bases each). Germline V gene lookup returns CDR1 SGHRS and CDR2 YFSETQ. The CDR3 length is 16 residues. V shed 1 base and J shed 5 bases, with 19 bases lying between them. CDR3 loop: CASSLRGEGLSNEQYF. The DNA for the CDR3 is TGCGCCAGCAGCTTGCGAGGGGAAGGCTTGTCTAACGAGCAGTACTTC. Supplemented by reference TRBV5-1 and TRBJ2-7, the full variable domain reads KAGVTQTPRYLIKTRGQQVTLSCSPISGHRSVSWYQQTPGQGLQFLFEYFSETQRNKGNFPGRFSGRQFSNSRSEMNVSTLELGDSALYLCASSLRGEGLSNEQYFGPGTRLTVT.

This sequence joins TRBV14 and TRBJ2-4; D gene unclear. The better agreement between TRBJ2-7 and the DNA end casts doubt on the J call. Germline V gene sequence: CDR1 SGHDN, CDR2 FVKESK. The CDR3 extends over 16 amino acids. The CDR3 bases are TGTGCCAGCAGCCAGGGCCTCGTTCTTACCGGCTACGAGCAGTACTTC. Translation gives CASSQGLVLTGYEQYF.

The sample holds a few counts of this clonotype. This chain links TRBV5-1 with TRBJ2-6; D ambiguous. Trimming removed 2 bases at V and 4 bases at J, with 10 bases between. CDR1 is SGHRS, CDR2 YFSETQ, per germline. The CDR3 consists of 15 residues. The CDR3 sequence is CASSFQVLGANVLTF. DNA for the CDR3: TGCGCCAGCAGCTTTCAGGTACTCGGGGCCAACGTCCTGACTTTC.

This sequence joins TRBV7-9 and TRBJ1-2; the match to TRBD1 covers 9 bases. The CDR3 runs to 14 residues. V gave up 4 bases and J gave up 4 bases; unmatched junction bases: 4. CDR1 and CDR2 from the germline V gene are SEHNR and FQNEAQ (reference sequence). CDR3 in amino acids: CASSSADRGYGYTF. The CDR3 nucleotides read TGTGCCAGCAGCTCTGCGGACAGGGGCTATGGCTACACCTTC.